This T cell receptor (beta chain) was captured in a study of shared clonotypes between healthy human individuals. V was clipped by 6 bases and J by 6 bases; unmatched bases: 3. The CDR3 has 13 amino acids. Germline V CDR1 and CDR2: MNHEY, SVGAGI. Sequencing was performed with immunoSEQ multiplex PCR; in TCRdb, only in-frame clones are kept and a portion is missing. Of about 2.4 million clones in the sample, roughly 93% were seen once. Sequenced input: naive CD4+ T cells from PBMCs. As for subset: CD45RA+ positively selected. This clonotype was sampled from a young man in good health. Some clones in this sample may be carry-over from other donors' samples. The chain carries TRBV6-5 and TRBJ1-4; 8 positions match TRBD1. DNA of the CDR3: TGTGCCAGCAGCACGGGACAGGATGAAAAACTGTTTTTT. It specifies CASSTGQDEKLFF.